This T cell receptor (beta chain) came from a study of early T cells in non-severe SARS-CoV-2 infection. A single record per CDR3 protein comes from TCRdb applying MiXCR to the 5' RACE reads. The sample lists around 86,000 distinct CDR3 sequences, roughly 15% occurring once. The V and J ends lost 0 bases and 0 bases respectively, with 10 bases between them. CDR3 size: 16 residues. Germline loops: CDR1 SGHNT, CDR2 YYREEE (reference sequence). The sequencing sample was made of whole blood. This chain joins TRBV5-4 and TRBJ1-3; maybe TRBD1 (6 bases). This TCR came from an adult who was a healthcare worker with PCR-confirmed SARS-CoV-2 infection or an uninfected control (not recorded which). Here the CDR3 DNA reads TGTGCCAGCAGCTTGGGACAGGCCAGCTCTGGAAACACCATATATTTT. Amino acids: CASSLGQASSGNTIYF.